This T cell receptor (beta chain) was sequenced during a study of blood T cell repertoires in COVID-19. Study context: Spain, Italy and the United States supplied samples that represented acute and convalescent COVID-19. T cells, B-cell-depleted T cells, or PBMCs supplied cDNA or gDNA.

The CDR3 totals 13 residues. The V end lost 6 bases, the J end lost 2 bases, and 10 bases lay between the germline ends. The germline V gene has CDR1 MNHNY and CDR2 SVGAGI (reference sequence). Per the original data handling: Nucleated cell counts were estimated from reference gene primer amplification. The table came from immunoSEQ multiplex PCR; TCRdb's copy has only in-frame clones and leaves some out. V and J calls and clone size follow that table, whereas D and trimming were derived from the DNA. This table holds approximately 100,000 clones, around 89% found once. This clone turned up a few times.

Sequences were obtained from peripheral blood. This rearrangement joins TRBV6-6 to TRBJ1-2, with a weak D call TRBD1 (6 bases). The receptor comes from a human donor with acute or convalescent COVID-19. The donor label of this sample is uncertain. The CDR3 bases are TGTGCCAGCAGCCCTGGACAGAACTATGGCTACACCTTC. Translating it yields CASSPGQNYGYTF.